This passage covers 30 T cell receptor beta chains from one sample sequenced in a study of blood T cell repertoires in COVID-19. Here immunoSEQ multiplex PCR was the method, and the copy in TCRdb shows in-frame clones only, minus some. This repertoire shows a few hundred thousand clones, 75% to 90% found once; its top ten account for roughly 5.1%. The specimen sequenced was peripheral blood. These receptors were taken from a woman in her 70s with COVID-19, enrolled during active disease.

This clone has a single count. This chain links TRBV18 with TRBJ1-6; TRBD1 might be the D (6 bases). CDR1 and CDR2 from the germline V gene are KGHSH and LQKENI. The CDR3 is 15 amino acids. V was shortened by 5 bases and J by 6 bases, with 14 bases between the two germline ends. The CDR3: CASSETGNPNSPLHF. The CDR3 DNA reads TGTGCCAGCTCAGAAACAGGGAACCCTAATTCACCCCTCCACTTT. The full variable domain, completed using reference TRBV18 and TRBJ1-6, is NAGVMQNPRHLVRRRGQEARLRCSPMKGHSHVYWYRQLPEEGLKFMVYLQKENIIDESGMPKERFSAEFPKEGPSILRIQQVVRGDSAAYFCASSETGNPNSPLHFGNGTRLTVT.

This chain connects TRBV27 to TRBJ2-7; the match to TRBD2 covers 7 bases. In germline, CDR1 is MNHEY, CDR2 SMNVEV (reference sequence). Germline trimming cut 6 bases from V and 0 bases from J; bases unmatched to any gene: 8. This CDR3 is built from 15 residues. The CDR3 bases are TGTGCCAGCAGACGGGGGGATTTTAGCTCCTACGAGCAGTACTTC. This sequence encodes CASRRGDFSSYEQYF.

This chain joins TRBV5-4 and TRBJ2-7; the D is unclear. The length of the CDR3 is 12 residues. Trimming shortened V by 0 bases and J by 4 bases, and 5 bases separated the two germline ends. Per the germline V gene, CDR1 is SGHNT and CDR2 is YYREEE (reference sequence). The CDR3 coding sequence is TGTGCCAGCAGCTTGGATAAATACGAGCAGTACTTC. The encoded protein is CASSLDKYEQYF. The full variable domain, in which reference TRBV5-4 and TRBJ2-7 provide the parts outside the CDR3, is ETGVTQSPTHLIKTRGQQVTLRCSSQSGHNTVSWYQQALGQGPQFIFQYYREEENGRGNFPPRFSGLQFPNYSSELNVNALELDDSALYLCASSLDKYEQYFGPGTRLTVT.

This clone came up once. This rearrangement joins TRBV7-2 to TRBJ1-1, with D unresolved. V was trimmed by 3 bases and J by 1 base, leaving 9 bases between them. Germline-derived CDR1 and CDR2 are SGHTA and FQGNSA. The CDR3 is made up of 14 amino acids. Here the CDR3 reads CASSFNFRNTEAFF. The CDR3 DNA sequence: TGTGCCAGCAGCTTTAACTTTAGGAACACTGAAGCTTTCTTT. Full variable domain (outside the CDR3, taken from reference TRBV7-2 and TRBJ1-1): GAGVSQSPSNKVTEKGKDVELRCDPISGHTALYWYRQSLGQGLEFLIYFQGNSAPDKSGLPSDRFSAERTGGSVSTLTIQRTQQEDSAVYLCASSFNFRNTEAFFGQGTRLTVV.

Only one count was recorded for this clone. This same CDR3 is encoded by further DNA sequences in the sample. V and J are TRBV5-1 and TRBJ2-7, with 10 nucleotides matching TRBD1. The germline V gene has CDR1 SGHRS and CDR2 YFSETQ. The V gene end was trimmed by 6 bases and the J gene end by 1 base; junction bases not matched to a gene: 4. This CDR3 has 14 amino acids. The CDR3, as DNA: TGCGCCAGCACCCGGACAGGGGGGTCCTACGAGCAGTACTTC. It codes for CASTRTGGSYEQYF.

The chain uses TRBV18 and TRBJ2-7; D is possibly TRBD1 (5 bases). The CDR3 has 14 amino acids. CDR1 is KGHSH and CDR2 is LQKENI in the germline V gene. Trimming took 0 bases from V and 5 from J, leaving 11 bases between them. For the CDR3, the DNA is TGTGCCAGCTCACCACCCCTACACAGGAACGAGCAGTACTTC. Its protein is CASSPPLHRNEQYF.

This rearrangement joins TRBV28 to TRBJ1-2; D might be TRBD1 (5 bases). Between the trimmed V and J ends, which lost 4 bases and 1 base, there was a span of 16 bases. Per the germline V gene, CDR1 is MDHEN and CDR2 is SYDVKM. CDR3 length: 16 residues. CDR3 sequence (DNA): TGTGCCAGCAGTTCTGGGGGGGAGCCGTATAACTATGGCTACACCTTC. Translating gives CASSSGGEPYNYGYTF.

V usage is TRBV28 and J usage is TRBJ1-2; D not certain. V was trimmed by 4 bases and J by 6 bases, leaving 15 bases between them. This CDR3 region has 14 residues. Germline CDR1 and CDR2: MDHEN and SYDVKM. CDR3 sequence: CASSSAGSRNGYTF. The CDR3 nucleotides are TGTGCCAGCAGTTCTGCGGGTTCTCGGAATGGCTACACCTTC.

The CDR3 sequence is CASSLAITGGSGAFF. In DNA form, the CDR3 reads TGCGCCAGCAGCTTGGCGATTACAGGGGGCAGTGGAGCTTTCTTT. The genes are TRBV5-1 and TRBJ1-1; 9 bases agree with TRBD1. CDR1 SGHRS and CDR2 YFSETQ come from the germline V gene. Unmatched junction bases numbered 10, after V lost 0 bases and J lost 10 bases. There are 15 residues in the CDR3.

This clone was found once. V gene TRBV28 combines with J gene TRBJ2-7, with TRBD1 identical over 7 bases. The CDR3 extends over 16 amino acids. Per germline, CDR1 MDHEN and CDR2 SYDVKM. V shed 4 bases, J shed 0 bases, and the junction held 9 bases outside the gene matches. CDR3: CASSSFTGTVSYEQYF. The CDR3 coding sequence is TGTGCCAGCAGTTCCTTCACGGGGACAGTCTCCTACGAGCAGTACTTC.

This clone was observed once. This chain joins TRBV28 and TRBJ1-1, with 7 bases identical to TRBD1. The V gene end was trimmed by 2 bases and the J gene end by 8 bases; junction bases not matched to a gene: 5. Germline V gene sequence: CDR1 MDHEN, CDR2 SYDVKM. The length of the CDR3 is 13 residues. CDR3 nucleotides: TGTGCCAGCAGTTTACCAACAGGGGTGGAAGCTTTCTTT. The encoded protein is CASSLPTGVEAFF.

This clone was seen once. The chain recombines TRBV11-3 with TRBJ2-3; D remains ambiguous. V was shortened by 5 bases and J by 0 bases, with 6 bases between the two germline ends. The CDR3 runs 13 residues. Looked up from germline, CDR1 is SGHNT and CDR2 is YENEEA. The CDR3 sequence is CASSPSSTDTQYF. The CDR3 coding sequence is TGTGCCAGCAGCCCTTCTAGCACAGATACGCAGTATTTT.

This chain joins TRBV9 and TRBJ1-6; 8 nucleotides agree with TRBD1. The CDR3 extends over 19 amino acids. V gave up 2 bases and J gave up 5 bases; unmatched junction bases: 15. Germline V lookup: CDR1 SGDLS, CDR2 YYNGEE. The CDR3 loop is CASSVQPQGAMIDNSPLHF. CDR3 nucleotides: TGTGCCAGCAGCGTTCAACCGCAGGGGGCGATGATTGATAATTCACCCCTCCACTTT. The full variable domain, with the rest looked up from reference TRBV9 and TRBJ1-6, is DSGVTQTPKHLITATGQRVTLRCSPRSGDLSVYWYQQSLDQGLQFLIQYYNGEERAKGNILERFSAQQFPDLHSELNLSSLELGDSALYFCASSVQPQGAMIDNSPLHFGNGTRLTVT.

The chain uses TRBV6-5 and TRBJ2-7; D is uncertain. The germline V and J ends were trimmed by 3 bases and 4 bases, with 10 bases remaining between them. CDR1 is MNHEY, CDR2 SVGAGI, per germline. The CDR3 runs 13 residues. DNA of the CDR3: TGTGCCAGCAGTTATGGGCGTACGTACGAGCAGTACTTC. Its protein is CASSYGRTYEQYF.

The rearrangement uses TRBV4-2 and TRBJ1-1; 7 bases match TRBD1. The germline CDR1 and CDR2 sequences are LGHNA and YNFKEQ. Unmatched junction bases numbered 3, after V lost 2 bases and J lost 0 bases. The CDR3 has 15 residues. The CDR3 loop reads CASSQYRGLNTEAFF. CDR3 DNA: TGTGCCAGCAGCCAATACAGGGGCCTGAACACTGAAGCTTTCTTT.

Written as DNA, the CDR3 is TGTGCCAGCAGCCTGGGACTAGCGGGGGCCGTGGAGCAGTACTTC. Translation gives CASSLGLAGAVEQYF. This sequence joins TRBV7-2 and TRBJ2-7; TRBD2 matches 14 bases. CDR3 length: 15 residues. The V gene end was trimmed by 5 bases and the J gene end by 7 bases; junction bases not matched to a gene: 7. CDR1 is SGHTA and CDR2 is FQGNSA in the germline V gene.

The CDR3 coding sequence is TGTGCCAGCAGCCCCCCGGGGGGAGTACCCACCGGGGAGCTGTTTTTT. Amino acids: CASSPPGGVPTGELFF. V gene TRBV7-2 combines with J gene TRBJ2-2, with TRBD2 identical over 7 bases. The CDR3 is 16 residues long. J lost 4 bases, V lost 5 bases, and 10 bases had no gene match. Germline V gene sequence: CDR1 SGHTA, CDR2 FQGNSA.

This chain uses TRBV13 with TRBJ2-1, with D possibly being TRBD2 (6 bases). This CDR3 has 14 residues. Looked up from germline, CDR1 is PRHDT and CDR2 is FYEKMQ (reference sequence). The germline V and J ends were trimmed by 5 bases and 4 bases, with 12 bases remaining between them. The CDR3: CASSRRDLYNEQFF. The DNA for the CDR3 is TGTGCCAGCAGCCGACGGGACTTGTACAATGAGCAGTTCTTC.

The J gene is TRBJ1-5, the V gene TRBV2; weak D call: TRBD1 (6 bases). V dropped 6 bases and J dropped 0 bases, with 12 bases sitting between them. Per germline, CDR1 SNHLY and CDR2 FYNNEI. The CDR3 is 15 amino acids. CDR3 sequence (DNA): TGTGCCAGCAGGACCGGGACAAATAGCAATCAGCCCCAGCATTTT. The encoded protein is CASRTGTNSNQPQHF.

V and J are TRBV6-1 and TRBJ2-3; 9 bases line up with TRBD1. Per the germline V gene, CDR1 is MNHNS and CDR2 is SASEGT. The CDR3 loop spans 18 amino acids. V shed 0 bases and J 6 bases; nucleotides not matched to a gene: 13. In DNA form, the CDR3 reads TGTGCCAGCAGTGAAGCGAGGACAGGGGCAAATCCAGGGGATACGCAGTATTTT. Its translation is CASSEARTGANPGDTQYF.

There are a few counts of this clone. The J gene is TRBJ2-7, the V gene TRBV7-9, with a possible D match to TRBD1 (5 bases). Trimming shortened V by 7 bases and J by 7 bases, and 17 bases separated the two germline ends. The CDR3 runs to 13 residues. Germline CDR1 reads SEHNR; CDR2 reads FQNEAQ (reference sequence). This CDR3 is CASTRQGLLEQYF. CDR3 sequence (DNA): TGTGCCAGCACCCGGCAGGGATTGCTGGAGCAGTACTTC.

The chain couples TRBV5-1 to TRBJ1-4; 8 bases align to TRBD1. Trimming cost V 4 bases and J 6 bases; bases outside gene matches: 8. In germline, CDR1 is SGHRS, CDR2 YFSETQ. There are 15 residues in the CDR3. CDR3 sequence (DNA): TGCGCCAGCAGCCCGGCGGACAGGGATGATGAAAAACTGTTTTTT. Translating it yields CASSPADRDDEKLFF.

The V gene is TRBV7-8, the J gene TRBJ1-1; 8 bases agree with TRBD1. Germline CDR1 is SGHVS and CDR2 is FQNEAQ. J lost 5 bases, V lost 4 bases, and 0 bases had no gene match. The CDR3 loop spans 12 amino acids. The CDR3 loop reads CASSWTGTEAFF. The CDR3, as DNA: TGTGCCAGCAGCTGGACAGGGACTGAAGCTTTCTTT.

The chain has TRBV2 and TRBJ1-4; TRBD1 matches 7 bases. The germline V gene encodes CDR1 SNHLY and CDR2 FYNNEI. The CDR3 is made up of 13 amino acids. Trimming took 4 bases from V and 14 from J; bases not matched to a gene: 10. The CDR3 reads CASSGQGTYGLFF. The DNA of the CDR3 is TGTGCCAGCAGTGGACAGGGAACCTATGGGCTGTTTTTT.

On this clone: In the same sample, other DNA sequences code for this CDR3. The V gene is TRBV28, the J gene TRBJ1-2, with D possibly TRBD1 on 5 matching bases. Per the germline V gene, CDR1 is MDHEN and CDR2 is SYDVKM. CDR3 size: 13 residues. V lost 3 bases and J lost 4, with 9 bases in between. CDR3 in DNA: TGTGCCAGCAGTTTTTCGCAGGGCTATGGCTACACCTTC. Translation gives CASSFSQGYGYTF.

The chain recombines TRBV6-2 or TRBV6-3 with TRBJ1-5; D unclear. V lost 0 bases, J lost 4 bases, and 7 bases lay in between. The CDR3 totals 14 residues. CDR1 and CDR2 from the germline V gene are MNHEY and SVGEGT. CDR3 DNA: TGTGCCAGCAGTTACTCGAACAGAAATCAGCCCCAGCATTTT. Translated: CASSYSNRNQPQHF.

Concerning this clone: This CDR3 is also generated by other DNA sequences in the sample. The chain recombines TRBV2 with TRBJ1-5, with D maybe TRBD1 (6 bases). Between the trimmed V and J ends, which lost 8 bases and 4 bases, there was a span of 12 bases. The germline gives CDR1 SNHLY, CDR2 FYNNEI. The CDR3 extends over 13 amino acids. The CDR3 sequence: CASSRQENQPQHF. The CDR3 nucleotides are TGTGCCAGCTCTAGACAGGAGAATCAGCCCCAGCATTTT.

This rearrangement joins TRBV4-1 to TRBJ2-7; 8 bases are shared with TRBD2. The V segment lost 2 bases and the J segment 3 bases; nucleotides outside the gene matches: 3. Germline assignment: CDR1 MGHRA and CDR2 YSYEKL. This CDR3 is 14 amino acids long. The CDR3 nucleotides are TGCGCCAGCAGCCAAACCGGGACTAGCTACGAGCAGTACTTC. Encoded protein: CASSQTGTSYEQYF.

This clone was counted only a few times. The chain recombines TRBV6-5 with TRBJ1-2, with a tentative D call TRBD1 (6 bases). This CDR3 is built from 13 residues. Germline V lookup: CDR1 MNHEY, CDR2 SVGAGI. The V end was cut by 4 bases, the J end by 6 bases, with 12 bases between. CDR3 sequence: CASSFDRLDGYTF. The CDR3 coding sequence is TGTGCCAGCAGTTTCGACAGGTTGGATGGCTACACCTTC.

The chain uses TRBV7-9 and TRBJ2-5; the D gene is possibly TRBD1 (6 bases). Trimming stripped 3 bases from V and 5 bases from J, with 22 bases between. This CDR3 has 17 amino acids. Germline CDR1 reads SEHNR; CDR2 reads FQNEAQ (reference sequence). For the CDR3, the DNA is TGTGCCAGCAGCTTCCCGGCGAGGGGGTGGTTGAGGGAGACCCAGTACTTC. Its translation: CASSFPARGWLRETQYF.